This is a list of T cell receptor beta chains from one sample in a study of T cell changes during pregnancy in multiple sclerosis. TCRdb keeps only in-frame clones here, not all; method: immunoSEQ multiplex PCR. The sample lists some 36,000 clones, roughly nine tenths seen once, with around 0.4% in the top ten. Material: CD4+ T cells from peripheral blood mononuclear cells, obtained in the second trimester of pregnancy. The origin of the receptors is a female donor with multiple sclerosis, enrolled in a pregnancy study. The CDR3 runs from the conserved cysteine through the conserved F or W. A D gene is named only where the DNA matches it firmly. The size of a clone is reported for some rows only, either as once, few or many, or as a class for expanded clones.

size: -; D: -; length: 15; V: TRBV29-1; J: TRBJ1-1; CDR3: CSVGLPGHRNTEAFF; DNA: TGCAGCGTTGGTTTGCCGGGACATAGGAACACTGAAGCTTTCTTT
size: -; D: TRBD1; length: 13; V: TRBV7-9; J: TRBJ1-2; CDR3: CASSITGGYGYTF; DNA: TGTGCCAGCAGCATTACAGGGGGCTATGGCTACACCTTC
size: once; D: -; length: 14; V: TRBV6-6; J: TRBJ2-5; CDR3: CASSYVGGRETQYF; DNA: TGTGCCAGCAGTTACGTCGGGGGAAGAGAGACCCAGTACTTC
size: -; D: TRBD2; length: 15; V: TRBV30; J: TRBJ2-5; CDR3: CAWSPGLAGKETQYF; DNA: TGTGCCTGGAGTCCAGGACTAGCGGGAAAAGAGACCCAGTACTTC
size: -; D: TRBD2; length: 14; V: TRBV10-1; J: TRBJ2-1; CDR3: CASTPGLANNEQFF; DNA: TGCGCCAGCACCCCGGGACTAGCGAACAATGAGCAGTTCTTC
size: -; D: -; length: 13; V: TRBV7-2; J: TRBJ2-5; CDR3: CASSSLSGETQYF; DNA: TGTGCCAGCAGCTCCCTTAGCGGAGAGACCCAGTACTTC
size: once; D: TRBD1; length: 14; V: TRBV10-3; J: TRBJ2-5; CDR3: CATRTGQDQETQYF; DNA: TGTGCCACGAGGACGGGACAGGACCAAGAGACCCAGTACTTC
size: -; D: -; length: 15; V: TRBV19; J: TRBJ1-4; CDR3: CASRGDFLANEKLFF; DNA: TGTGCCAGTAGAGGGGATTTTTTGGCTAATGAAAAACTGTTTTTT
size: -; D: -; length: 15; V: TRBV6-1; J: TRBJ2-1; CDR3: CASTLESGPNNEQFF; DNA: TGTGCCAGCACCTTAGAGAGCGGGCCTAACAATGAGCAGTTCTTC
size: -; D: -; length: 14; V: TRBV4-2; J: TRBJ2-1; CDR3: CASKRVGSGNEQFF; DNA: TGTGCCAGCAAGCGGGTCGGGAGCGGAAATGAGCAGTTCTTC